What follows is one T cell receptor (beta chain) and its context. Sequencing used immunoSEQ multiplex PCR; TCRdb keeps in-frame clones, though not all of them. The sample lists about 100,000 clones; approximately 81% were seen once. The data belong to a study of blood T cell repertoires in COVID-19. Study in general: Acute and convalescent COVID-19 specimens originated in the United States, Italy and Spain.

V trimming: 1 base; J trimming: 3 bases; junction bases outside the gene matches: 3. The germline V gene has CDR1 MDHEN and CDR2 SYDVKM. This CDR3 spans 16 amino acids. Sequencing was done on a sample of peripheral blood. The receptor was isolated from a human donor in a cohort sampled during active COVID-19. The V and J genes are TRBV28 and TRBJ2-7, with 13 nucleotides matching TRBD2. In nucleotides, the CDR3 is TGTGCCAGCAGTTTATCCAGGACTAGCGGGGGCTACGAGCAGTACTTC. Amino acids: CASSLSRTSGGYEQYF.